This T cell receptor beta chain was recorded in a study of blood T cell repertoires in COVID-19. Residents of over 20 US areas, aged 18 to 89 years, made up the participants. Shortly before study entry, within 2 weeks, exposed participants had met a COVID-19 case. Original methodology: Estimates of nucleated cell counts were drawn from the amplification of reference gene primers. The data were produced by immunoSEQ multiplex PCR, yet TCRdb's version contains in-frame clones alone and is incomplete. D and trimming come from the DNA, and the V and J calls and clone size come from that table. The table lists some 300,000 clones, 85% to 95% of them singletons, with almost 4% in the top ten. CDR3 length: 14 residues.

Sequencing was done on a sample of PBMCs or T cells enriched from blood (not recorded which). V is TRBV21-1 and J is TRBJ2-7; TRBD1, the table's D call, was not compared with the DNA. TRBV21-1 is a recognized pseudogene. The receptor was isolated from a woman in her thirties who had been exposed to COVID-19. The CDR3 here is CASIGQERSYEQYF. The CDR3 DNA reads TGTGCCAGCATAGGACAGGAAAGGTCCTACGAGCAGTACTTC.